These 9 T cell receptor beta chains were sequenced from one sample in a study of CD8+ T cells in alopecia areata. Sequencing templates came from extracted RNA that was reverse transcribed into cDNA. Sequencing was performed with immunoSEQ multiplex PCR; in TCRdb, only in-frame clones are kept and a portion is missing. The sample shows under 150,000 clones, approximately 60% of them seen only once. The treatment is: oral pan-JAK inhibitor, 5-10 mg twice daily. Here the sequenced sample was CD4+ T cells sorted from blood, taken at week 4, from a patient treated with tofacitinib. The origin of the receptors is a human donor with alopecia areata.

The rearrangement uses TRBV4-3 and TRBJ2-3; 9 bases agree with TRBD2. Germline assignment: CDR1 LGHNA and CDR2 YSLEER. V shed 3 bases, J shed 4 bases, and the junction held 2 bases outside the gene matches. The CDR3 is 14 residues long. DNA of the CDR3: TGCGCCAGCAGCCATGGCGGGAGGGCAGATACGCAGTATTTT. This sequence encodes CASSHGGRADTQYF.

The chain is built from TRBV5-4 and TRBJ2-3; 7 bases map to TRBD2. J was trimmed by 4 bases and V by 4 bases; bases with no gene match: 6. The germline CDR1 and CDR2 sequences are SGHNT and YYREEE (reference sequence). CDR3 size: 14 residues. In DNA form, the CDR3 reads TGTGCCAGCAGCGCGGGGGTTTTGGCAGATACGCAGTATTTT. Its protein is CASSAGVLADTQYF.

The chain joins TRBV27 to TRBJ1-5, with D possibly being TRBD1 (6 bases). This CDR3 is built from 15 residues. V lost 2 bases, J lost 6 bases, and 14 bases lay in between. CDR1 and CDR2 (germline): MNHEY, SMNVEV (reference sequence). The CDR3 here is CASSLGGRWVQPQHF. The CDR3 coding sequence is TGTGCCAGCAGTTTAGGGGGGCGGTGGGTTCAGCCCCAGCATTTT.

The rearrangement links TRBV4-3 to TRBJ1-2; D is undetermined. Trimming cost V 0 bases and J 3 bases, with 8 bases left between them. Germline values: CDR1 LGHNA, CDR2 YSLEER. The CDR3 has 14 residues. The CDR3 loop reads CASSQDREDYGYTF. Here the CDR3 DNA reads TGCGCCAGCAGCCAAGATCGGGAGGACTATGGCTACACCTTC.

This chain uses TRBV30 with TRBJ2-7; 8 bases line up with TRBD1. This CDR3 spans 15 amino acids. Germline CDR1 is GTSNPN and CDR2 is SVGIG (reference sequence). J lost 4 bases, V lost 1 base, and 9 bases had no gene match. CDR3 sequence (DNA): TGTGCCTGGAGTGAACAAGCAAGGACAGGGTACGAGCAGTACTTC. This sequence encodes CAWSEQARTGYEQYF.

This clone was counted only a few times. The chain links TRBV29-1 to TRBJ2-7, with D possibly matching TRBD1 (6 bases). Trimming pared 6 bases from V and 3 bases from J, leaving 15 bases between. Germline V gives CDR1 SQVTM, CDR2 ANQGSEA. This CDR3 region has 13 residues. The CDR3 DNA reads TGCAGCGTGGCCCAGGGGACCATCTACGAGCAGTACTTC. Its protein product is CSVAQGTIYEQYF.

This clone was counted a few times. CDR3: CASSQTGQGQPQHF. The CDR3, as DNA: TGCGCCAGCAGCCAAACCGGACAAGGGCAGCCCCAGCATTTT. V gene TRBV4-1 combines with J gene TRBJ1-5, with D possibly TRBD1 on 5 matching bases. The V gene lost 2 bases and the J gene lost 7 bases, with 12 bases spanning the gap. Looked up from germline, CDR1 is MGHRA and CDR2 is YSYEKL. CDR3 size: 14 residues.

The chain recombines TRBV5-1 with TRBJ1-1; 7 bases fit TRBD1. V shed 5 bases, J shed 4 bases, and the junction held 5 bases outside the gene matches. In germline, CDR1 is SGHRS, CDR2 YFSETQ. The CDR3 extends over 13 amino acids. Here the CDR3 reads CASRAGGRTEAFF. The CDR3 DNA is TGCGCCAGCAGGGCAGGGGGTCGCACTGAAGCTTTCTTT.

This chain joins TRBV5-1 and TRBJ2-5; a possible D gene is TRBD1 (5 bases). CDR1 SGHRS and CDR2 YFSETQ come from the germline V gene. The V gene lost 0 bases and the J gene lost 9 bases, with 15 bases spanning the gap. This CDR3 is 14 amino acids long. Here the CDR3 reads CASSLARAPMAQYF. CDR3 nucleotide sequence: TGCGCCAGCAGCTTGGCCAGGGCCCCCATGGCCCAGTACTTC.